These 5 T cell receptor beta chains share one sample of origin, sequenced in a study of blood T cell repertoires in COVID-19. Clones were sequenced by immunoSEQ multiplex PCR, and TCRdb holds only the in-frame ones, with some missing. The top ten hold about 2.2% of the sample, which has 100,000 to 150,000 clones, approximately 68% seen once. The sample consisted of peripheral blood. These receptors originate from a woman aged 70-85 years with acute or convalescent COVID-19.

The chain is built from TRBV4-3 and TRBJ2-3, with TRBD2 matching 7 bases. This CDR3 has 17 amino acids. Trimming at V came to 3 bases and at J to 3 bases, leaving 12 bases not matched to a gene. Germline-derived CDR1 and CDR2 are LGHNA and YSLEER. The CDR3 sequence: CASSHDMRGIGTDTQYF. The CDR3 DNA is TGCGCCAGCAGCCACGACATGCGGGGGATAGGAACAGATACGCAGTATTTT.

V usage is TRBV7-9 and J usage is TRBJ2-4; TRBD1 matches 7 bases. This CDR3 spans 15 amino acids. Germline-derived CDR1 and CDR2 are SEHNR and FQNEAQ (reference sequence). Losses at the gene ends were 5 bases for V and 8 bases for J; bases not matched to a gene: 12. The CDR3 protein is CASSQGVAAFDIQYF. The CDR3 DNA sequence: TGTGCCAGCAGCCAGGGGGTTGCGGCTTTTGACATTCAGTACTTC.

The V gene is TRBV9, the J gene TRBJ2-3, with D possibly TRBD2 on 6 matching bases. From germline, CDR1 is SGDLS and CDR2 YYNGEE. Trimming removed 6 bases from V and 0 bases from J, with 14 bases in between. The CDR3 contains 15 residues. As DNA, the CDR3 is TGTGCCAGCACCGACGGCGGGGCTAGCACAGATACGCAGTATTTT. Translating it yields CASTDGGASTDTQYF.

The rearrangement joins TRBV12-5 to TRBJ2-3; 15 bases fit TRBD2. J gave up 1 base and V 4 bases, and 18 bases lay outside the gene matches. Germline CDR1 and CDR2: LGHNT and FRNRAP. There are 22 residues in the CDR3. CDR3: CASGSGTGPPGTSGRRTDTQYF. Here the CDR3 DNA reads TGTGCTAGTGGTTCCGGGACAGGGCCACCCGGGACTAGCGGGAGGCGCACAGATACGCAGTATTTT.

The chain's CDR3 is CASSYSLAGAYEQYF. The CDR3 DNA is TGTGCCAGCAGTTACTCACTAGCGGGAGCGTACGAGCAGTACTTC. The chain links TRBV6-5 to TRBJ2-7; TRBD2 aligns across 11 bases. The V gene end was trimmed by 0 bases and the J gene end by 4 bases; junction bases not matched to a gene: 2. The CDR3 sequence is 15 residues long. Per the germline V gene, CDR1 is MNHEY and CDR2 is SVGAGI.